A single sample is the source of the 24 T cell receptor beta chains below, sequenced in a study of T cell changes during pregnancy in multiple sclerosis. The method was immunoSEQ multiplex PCR; TCRdb's version includes in-frame clones alone and lacks a portion of them. The sample consists of some 60,000 clones, approximately 86% of them appearing once. Source: CD4+ T cells from peripheral blood mononuclear cells, taken in the third trimester of pregnancy. The receptors here all came from a female donor with multiple sclerosis, enrolled in a pregnancy study.

The chain recombines TRBV5-4 with TRBJ2-7; 12 bases map to TRBD2. With 4 bases clipped from V and 0 bases from J, the junction kept 8 bases outside the gene matches. The CDR3 length is 17 residues. In germline, CDR1 is SGHNT, CDR2 YYREEE (reference sequence). The CDR3 nucleotides are TGTGCCAGCAGCGTGGGACTAGCGGGTCTTCCCTCCTACGAGCAGTACTTC. Amino acid sequence: CASSVGLAGLPSYEQYF.

V usage is TRBV19 and J usage is TRBJ2-5; TRBD2 agrees at 12 bases. CDR1 and CDR2 (germline): LNHDA, SQIVND (reference sequence). Trimming cost V 8 bases and J 4 bases; bases outside gene matches: 11. This CDR3 contains 16 residues. In DNA form, the CDR3 reads TGTGCCAGTCAACCGGGACTAGCGGGTCGAGCAGAGACCCAGTACTTC. It is translated as CASQPGLAGRAETQYF.

J is TRBJ1-6 and V is TRBV19; maybe TRBD1 (6 bases). CDR1 and CDR2 (germline): LNHDA, SQIVND (reference sequence). The germline V and J ends were trimmed by 3 bases and 7 bases, with 10 bases remaining between them. This CDR3 has 14 residues. CDR3 sequence (DNA): TGTGCCAGTAGTATTGGGGGCGGGAATTCACCCCTCCACTTT. Its protein is CASSIGGGNSPLHF.

V gene TRBV5-1 combines with J gene TRBJ2-5, with 7 bases identical to TRBD2. From germline, CDR1 is SGHRS and CDR2 YFSETQ. Trimming cost V 5 bases and J 3 bases; bases outside gene matches: 4. The CDR3 runs to 13 residues. The DNA of the CDR3 is TGCGCCAGCAGGATGGGAGGGGAAGAGACCCAGTACTTC. This gives the protein CASRMGGEETQYF. Full variable domain (remainder filled in from reference TRBV5-1 and TRBJ2-5): KAGVTQTPRYLIKTRGQQVTLSCSPISGHRSVSWYQQTPGQGLQFLFEYFSETQRNKGNFPGRFSGRQFSNSRSEMNVSTLELGDSALYLCASRMGGEETQYFGPGTRLLVL.

The J gene is TRBJ2-7, the V gene TRBV6-5, with 9 nucleotides matching TRBD1. Looked up from germline, CDR1 is MNHEY and CDR2 is SVGAGI. The CDR3 totals 14 residues. V was clipped by 6 bases and J by 3 bases; unmatched bases: 6. CDR3 sequence reads: CASRSGQGFYEQYF. The CDR3 DNA sequence: TGTGCCAGCAGGTCGGGACAGGGATTCTACGAGCAGTACTTC.

The V call is TRBV11-3, the J call TRBJ2-2; possible D gene TRBD2, 6 bases. The CDR3 is 15 residues long. CDR1 and CDR2 from the germline V gene are SGHNT and YENEEA. The ends were cut back, 6 bases at V and 2 bases at J, with 13 bases in the middle. CDR3 residues: CASSVGGTNTGELFF. CDR3 nucleotides: TGTGCCAGCAGTGTGGGTGGGACTAACACCGGGGAGCTGTTTTTT.

This clone was counted once. The gene calls are TRBV7-3 and TRBJ2-7; 7 positions agree with TRBD1. Unmatched junction bases numbered 3, after V lost 3 bases and J lost 4 bases. The CDR3 runs 13 residues. Germline V gives CDR1 SGHTA, CDR2 FQGTGA. Here the CDR3 reads CASSLGQRYEQYF. Written as DNA, the CDR3 is TGTGCCAGCAGCTTGGGACAGCGATACGAGCAGTACTTC.

V usage is TRBV30 and J usage is TRBJ1-5; D is possibly TRBD1 (6 bases). Germline V gene lookup returns CDR1 GTSNPN and CDR2 SVGIG (reference sequence). V lost 2 bases to trimming and J lost 2 bases, with 19 bases between them. This CDR3 has 17 residues. CDR3: CAWSPRQVGVRNQPQHF. CDR3 bases: TGTGCCTGGAGTCCCCGACAGGTGGGAGTTCGCAATCAGCCCCAGCATTTT.

The chain recombines TRBV19 with TRBJ1-2; a possible D gene is TRBD1 (6 bases). V was shortened by 3 bases and J by 4 bases, with 18 bases between the two germline ends. The germline V gene encodes CDR1 LNHDA and CDR2 SQIVND (reference sequence). The CDR3 is 16 amino acids. The CDR3 nucleotides read TGTGCCAGTAGTATGGGGGCGGGCAGGGGAACCTATGGCTACACCTTC. Translated: CASSMGAGRGTYGYTF.

J is TRBJ2-7 and V is TRBV25-1; 10 nucleotides agree with TRBD1. CDR1 MGHDK and CDR2 SYGVNS come from the germline V gene. V gave up 4 bases and J gave up 2 bases; unmatched junction bases: 8. This CDR3 region has 16 residues. CDR3 amino acids: CASSVNAGTGAYEQYF. Written as DNA, the CDR3 is TGTGCCAGCAGTGTAAATGCCGGGACAGGGGCCTACGAGCAGTACTTC.

This chain links TRBV30 with TRBJ1-5; 8 bases agree with TRBD1. The CDR3 is made up of 13 amino acids. Unmatched junction bases numbered 2, after V lost 0 bases and J lost 7 bases. The germline gives CDR1 GTSNPN, CDR2 SVGIG (reference sequence). CDR3 residues: CAWSVQGDQPQHF. The CDR3, as DNA: TGTGCCTGGAGTGTACAGGGGGACCAGCCCCAGCATTTT.

DNA for the CDR3: TGTGCCAGCAGCGTCGTGCCAGGGTCAACCGGGGAGCTGTTTTTT. Encoded protein: CASSVVPGSTGELFF. The chain recombines TRBV9 with TRBJ2-2, with D possibly matching TRBD1 (5 bases). V was shortened by 2 bases and J by 5 bases, with 13 bases between the two germline ends. This CDR3 comprises 15 residues. Per germline, CDR1 SGDLS and CDR2 YYNGEE.

As concerns this clone: The junction departs from the called germline gene at one end, perhaps through a read error. The chain employs TRBV7-2 and TRBJ2-7; 7 nucleotides align to TRBD1. CDR3 size: 17 residues. Germline V gene sequence: CDR1 SGHTA, CDR2 FQGNSA. The CDR3 bases are TGTGCCAGCAGCTCATATTCCTACGGGACAGCTAAAACCGAACCTGTCTTC. It translates to CASSSYSYGTAKTEPVF.

The CDR3 DNA reads as TGTGCCAGTACCTCTCTCGCTAGCGGACCCTACAATGAGCAGTTCTTC. Translation gives CASTSLASGPYNEQFF. This chain joins TRBV19 and TRBJ2-1; 7 bases agree with TRBD2. Trimming cost V 7 bases and J 2 bases; bases outside gene matches: 11. CDR1 and CDR2 from the germline V gene are LNHDA and SQIVND (reference sequence). The CDR3 extends over 16 amino acids.

This sequence joins TRBV6-5 and TRBJ1-4; the D gene is possibly TRBD1 (5 bases). The CDR3 has 14 amino acids. Trimming stripped 6 bases from V and 4 bases from J, with 12 bases between. Germline-derived CDR1 and CDR2 are MNHEY and SVGAGI. Here the CDR3 reads CASRQPGLNEKLFF. In nucleotides, the CDR3 is TGTGCCAGCAGGCAACCGGGACTTAATGAAAAACTGTTTTTT.

V is TRBV7-3 and J is TRBJ2-7; TRBD1 is a possible D gene (6 bases). The CDR3 extends over 13 amino acids. V lost 0 bases, J lost 6 bases, and 9 bases lay in between. Germline CDR1 reads SGHTA; CDR2 reads FQGTGA. In DNA, the CDR3 is TGTGCCAGCAGCTTAACGGGGGCTCGCGAGCAGTACTTC. This codes for CASSLTGAREQYF.

The gene calls are TRBV18 and TRBJ1-5, with D unclear. The V end was cut by 6 bases, the J end by 0 bases, with 15 bases between. Germline V gene data show CDR1 as KGHSH and CDR2 as LQKENI. The CDR3 runs 16 residues. Here the CDR3 reads CASSRTEAYSNQPQHF. The CDR3 DNA reads as TGTGCCAGCTCTCGGACGGAGGCTTATAGCAATCAGCCCCAGCATTTT. Looking up the rest from reference TRBV18 and TRBJ1-5 gives the full variable domain: NAGVMQNPRHLVRRRGQEARLRCSPMKGHSHVYWYRQLPEEGLKFMVYLQKENIIDESGMPKERFSAEFPKEGPSILRIQQVVRGDSAAYFCASSRTEAYSNQPQHFGDGTRLSIL.

The rearrangement joins TRBV7-9 to TRBJ2-1; D is unclear. The germline V and J ends were trimmed by 1 base and 10 bases, with 14 bases remaining between them. The CDR3 has 14 amino acids. Germline values: CDR1 SEHNR, CDR2 FQNEAQ (reference sequence). The CDR3 coding sequence is TGTGCCAGCAGCTTAGGCCAGGCATTTAACGAGCAGTTCTTC. As protein: CASSLGQAFNEQFF.

The chain recombines TRBV10-3 with TRBJ2-5; 12 bases fit TRBD2. V shed 0 bases, J shed 3 bases, and the junction held 2 bases outside the gene matches. Looked up from germline, CDR1 is ENHRY and CDR2 is SYGVKD. This CDR3 spans 16 amino acids. CDR3 sequence: CAISESSSGREETQYF. CDR3 in DNA: TGTGCCATCAGTGAGTCGTCTAGCGGGAGGGAAGAGACCCAGTACTTC.

The chain joins TRBV2 to TRBJ1-5, with TRBD1 as a possible D gene (6 bases). V dropped 1 base and J dropped 2 bases, with 9 bases sitting between them. Germline lookup yields CDR1 SNHLY and CDR2 FYNNEI. The CDR3 length is 15 residues. CDR3 loop: CASSEEQGGNQPQHF. Written as DNA, the CDR3 is TGTGCCAGCAGTGAAGAACAGGGTGGCAATCAGCCCCAGCATTTT.

The V gene is TRBV28, the J gene TRBJ2-1, with 10 bases matching TRBD2. Trimming took 6 bases from V and 6 from J; bases not matched to a gene: 5. Looked up from germline, CDR1 is MDHEN and CDR2 is SYDVKM. The CDR3 has 14 residues. The CDR3: CASSRTSGFNEQFF. CDR3 coding DNA: TGTGCCAGCAGCCGGACTAGCGGATTCAATGAGCAGTTCTTC.

The chain employs TRBV27 and TRBJ2-7; TRBD1 might be the D (7 bases). The length of the CDR3 is 13 residues. The ends were cut back, 7 bases at V and 5 bases at J, with 15 bases in the middle. Germline V gene sequence: CDR1 MNHEY, CDR2 SMNVEV (reference sequence). The CDR3 protein is CASKARGVHEQYF. In DNA form, the CDR3 reads TGTGCCAGCAAGGCCAGGGGGGTCCACGAGCAGTACTTC.

The chain has TRBV29-1 and TRBJ2-2; 9 nucleotides agree with TRBD2. This CDR3 spans 14 amino acids. CDR1 is SQVTM, CDR2 ANQGSEA, per germline. With 4 bases clipped from V and 7 bases from J, the junction kept 7 bases outside the gene matches. The CDR3 bases are TGCAGCGTTGGGGCTAGCGGGGTTGGCGGGGAGCTGTTTTTT. Translated: CSVGASGVGGELFF.

The gene calls are TRBV11-2 and TRBJ2-7; D is ambiguous. Per the germline V gene, CDR1 is SGHAT and CDR2 is FQNNGV. The CDR3 covers 14 residues. V was cut by 8 bases and J by 3 bases, with 17 bases left in between. The CDR3 sequence: CASRHTKQSYEQYF. For the CDR3, the DNA is TGTGCCAGCCGGCACACAAAACAGAGCTACGAGCAGTACTTC.